This T cell receptor beta chain was captured in a study of OX40 agonist ivuxolimab in advanced cancers. Sequenced by immunoSEQ multiplex PCR; TCRdb stores in-frame clones only, minus some. The sample yields 30,000 to 40,000 clones, around 90% seen once. The trim removed 0 bases at V and 4 bases at J, leaving 4 bases unmatched. The germline CDR1 and CDR2 sequences are GTSNPN and SVGIG (reference sequence). CDR3 length equals 14 residues. With regard to this clone: Distinct nucleotide sequences in the sample also encode this CDR3.

The TCR sequence derives from an adult with an advanced solid tumor such as melanoma, head and neck, liver or kidney cancer. Specimen: CD4+ or CD8+ T cells sorted from blood, collected in a trial of the OX40 agonist ivuxolimab. This chain links TRBV30 with TRBJ2-7; TRBD1 matches at 9 bases. CDR3 sequence: CAWSVGQGPYEQYF. CDR3 DNA: TGTGCCTGGAGTGTGGGACAGGGCCCTTACGAGCAGTACTTC.